This entry describes one T cell receptor beta chain. This clone was counted between two and nine times. What this receptor recognizes is not known. Base qualities are not provided; no much larger clone lies one nucleotide away. The sample comes from a study of cytomegalovirus exposure and HLA in healthy donors (dated by TCRdb to about 2017). About the investigation overall: In an earlier analysis of about 560 of the donors, 250 to 350 Gb of sequence data and 100 million or so unique TCR beta sequences from about 179 million T cells were reported. Roughly 300 gigabases of sequencing data and around 85 million unique TCR sequences made up an early release that covered around 640 HLA-typed donors. The genetic ancestry cluster associated with self-reported Caucasian donors included about 81% of the 300 to 400 genotyped donors. The study was designed to test whether signatures of past pathogen exposure could be identified by cataloging public T cell receptors. The study profiled the T cell repertoires of some 610 subjects by immunosequencing and related them to cytomegalovirus serostatus. A separate validation cohort of about 110 different subjects was used in addition to the 666-subject first cohort. The study combined high-throughput TCR immunosequencing, statistical association of individual TCRs with disease status, and machine learning to predict cytomegalovirus infection status. A later analysis re-examined previously published TCR beta repertoires from more than 550 donors and added high-resolution HLA genotyping to investigate patterns of TCR occurrence. Rather than drawing on any new phenotypic data, the later analysis identified candidate immune exposures from TCR beta sequences and the way those sequences occurred across donors. An earlier analysis of approximately 500 of the donors applied high-throughput TCR beta sequencing to assess whether each TCR beta V gene segment acted as functional or pseudogenic. Alongside the repertoire data, information on donor age, sex, ethnicity and CMV serostatus was compiled. A later genetic analysis took genome-wide SNP genotypes for about 65% of the roughly 670 donors and used that subset as a discovery cohort. All discovery cohort repertoires had been generated using a single sequencing platform. Both class I and class II loci were covered by HLA typing, at four-digit resolution. The number of typed donors differed by locus: 629-630 for A, B, C, DRB1 and DQB1; 522 for DQA1; approximately 600 for DPA1; and around 490 for DPB1. About five DR-DQ haplotypes were treated as single units for association and clustering because of strong linkage in the cohort. Among 398 genotyped donors of the cohort, an average of roughly 240,000 unique TCR beta nucleotide sequences were sequenced per donor, roughly 18% of them non-productive. The paper's findings and limits, for the study overall: Because counts were too low, about 18 rarely observed V segments, including chromosome 9 orphons, were excluded from the earlier analysis of 500 to 700 of the donors. The authors suggested that the approach could potentially be extended to other disease states and immunological phenotypes. A total of around 150 TCR beta chains were listed by the study as associated with cytomegalovirus. Presence/absence analyses assumed roughly uniform sequencing depth across donors, an assumption that may not hold. In a later analysis, HLA-associated TCR beta chains were found to be more clonally expanded and to have lower generation probabilities than equally common non-associated chains. In an earlier analysis of fewer than 700 of the donors, most TCR beta V segments appeared in productive rearrangements about 87% or about 30% of the time, broadly matching IMGT annotations. In a later analysis, the rate of TCR association differed among HLA loci, with DRB1 alleles having the most associated TCRs and HLA-C alleles having the fewest. Across donors, most TCR sequences were observed very rarely, whereas some public TCRs were present in many individuals. Some IMGT-functional V segments, including TRBV6-2 and TRBV6-3, could not be distinguished by the 87-base-pair reads and were therefore excluded. Linkage disequilibrium might explain the correlated functional status among segregating V segments, but an unknown experimental factor could not be ruled out. Several of the top co-occurrence clusters appeared to be linked to parvovirus B19, influenza, CMV and Epstein-Barr virus, according to a later analysis. Because some donors lacked HLA typing at each locus, the association tests relied only on the typed subset. At a false discovery rate of 0.05, a later analysis linked about 17,000 TCR beta sequences to specific HLA alleles. In a later genetic analysis, a missense DCLRE1C variant was associated with V-gene and J-gene trimming of TCR beta chains, and the association was replicated in an independent cohort. A later genetic analysis reported fewer N-insertions in productive TCRs among donors in an Asian-associated ancestry cluster than the roughly 700-donor mean. According to a later analysis, most CMV-associated TCR beta chains appeared to be HLA-restricted, and the HLA associations seemed to be driven largely by CMV exposure. A further reported finding was that TCR beta sequences accurately predicted the HLA-A and HLA-B alleles for most subjects in the first cohort. The sequencing pipeline was judged likely to have produced a cluster of highly shared sequence variants as a technical artifact. The only immune exposure information available for the cohort was CMV serostatus. In vitro tests confirmed that a few of the cytomegalovirus-associated TCR beta chains recognize cytomegalovirus antigens. In this cohort, only TCR beta chains were sequenced, and detectable features were limited by the absence of alpha or paired-chain data. The classifier was reported to diagnose cytomegalovirus status with high specificity and sensitivity in both the original cohort and the validation cohort. When HLA alleles, especially DR and DQ, strongly co-occurred, attributing TCR associations to individual alleles was difficult.

To prepare the library, the immunoSEQ multiplex PCR assay was applied. For the multiplex PCR, a mixture combining 60 forward primers for TCR Vbeta segments and 13 reverse primers for TCR Jbeta segments was used. The CDR3 region of rearranged TCR beta genes was amplified from genomic DNA by a multiplex PCR assay. Amplified TCR beta libraries were sequenced as 87-base-pair reads on the Illumina HiSeq System. The paper's data handling went like this. Across the 500 to 850 repertoires, a later analysis counted about 81 million unique TCR beta chains, some 11 million of which were shared by at least two donors. Raw reads were error-corrected and collapsed into unique sequences with a nearest-neighbor algorithm that merged closely related sequences to remove PCR and sequencing errors. CDR3 sequences were aligned to IMGT reference sequences to assign V, D and J gene segments. For a sequence to be retained, a match of at least six nucleotides to both a V gene segment and a J gene segment was required. A rearrangement counted as productive if the CDR3 had no stop codons and remained in frame with V and J, and every other rearrangement counted as non-productive. Following IMGT convention, CDR3 was defined as the stretch from the second conserved V-encoded cysteine to the conserved J-encoded phenylalanine. The earlier analysis of about 610 of the donors excluded any sequence lacking an unambiguous match to a single V gene segment. In an earlier analysis of 587 of the donors, V segments were called functional above 56.7% productive rearrangements and were called segregating when the between-donor standard deviation exceeded 5%. A statistical classification framework was built to diagnose cytomegalovirus status from the catalog of TCR beta chain sequences. In a later analysis, TCR nucleotide sequences were compared against IMGT/GENE-DB human TR gene sequences so that V and J genes could be assigned. The TCRdist pipeline was used in a later analysis to assign CDR3 sequences and most-parsimonious VDJ recombination scenarios. In a later analysis, every TCR beta chain was defined by the combination of its CDR3 amino acid sequence and its V-gene family, and reads without a unique V-gene family were dropped. As a way to deal with suspected cross-contamination and a sequencing artifact, a later analysis dropped 592 nucleotide sequences that were highly shared and had low generation probability. In a later analysis, a clonal expansion index for each public chain was calculated from normalized within-repertoire ranks of inferred template counts. A later analysis computed generation probabilities with a VDJ recombination model fitted to out-of-frame rearrangements, and checked the results against IGoR. In a later analysis, TCR-TCR, TCR-HLA and TCR-CMV co-occurrence was scored with hypergeometric tests, and a repertoire-size bias correction was applied to TCR pairs. To estimate false discovery rates, a later analysis permuted the HLA or CMV assignments 20 times. A later analysis grouped co-occurring TCRs with DBSCAN, adding TCRdist sequence similarity when clustering within HLA-allele-positive subsets. Co-occurrence clustering excluded repertoires with fewer than 30,000 or more than 120,000 public chains, plus five with anomalous nucleotide sharing. TCRdb limited this immuneACCESS table to in-frame rearrangements with V and J called. A share of clones is missing; checked studies link under half to unresolved V genes, and the rest is unexplained. That table supplies the V and J calls and clone size; D and trimming were determined from the DNA. The sample data list approximately 110,000 clones, and roughly 81% of these were observed just once. The ten top clones hold roughly 0.99% of the sample.

The cohort comprised 550 to 700 healthy bone marrow donors. All cohort members were sampled while nominally healthy, although unrecorded immune exposures were likely present. The donor tested CMV seronegative, placing the donor among the 350 or so seronegative members of the cohort. A peripheral blood sample was collected from each donor, and TCR beta sequencing was performed on peripheral blood mononuclear cells. The Qiagen DNeasy Blood Extraction Kit was used to extract genomic DNA from the blood cell samples. CDR1 and CDR2 were assigned from the germline V gene (reference sequence) as SGHAT and FQDESV. The CDR3, cysteine through phenylalanine, is 16 amino acids long. The only DNA kept is the CDR3, 48 bases in frame from the first base. V is cut by 5 bases and J by 1 base, and the space between the germline ends is 17 bases.

Rearrangement joined TRBV11-1 to TRBJ1-1; a weak D assignment points to TRBD1 (5 bases agree). The sample comprised PBMCs. The sequence was collected from a woman aged 30 to 39 in good health and CMV-seronegative. The base sequence is TGTGCCAGCAGCCTCCCCGTTGGGCAGGGGAACACTGAAGCTTTCTTT. This translates into CASSLPVGQGNTEAFF.